This T cell receptor (beta chain) originates from a study of tissue T cells after allogeneic stem cell transplantation. A word on this clone: Its antigen is currently unknown. Mouse gene names apply. The read ends 1 residue before the CDR3 terminus; that terminus is restored from the germline J gene.

V gave up 1 base and J gave up 3 bases, with 7 bases separating them. The germline V gene has CDR1 NSHNY and CDR2 SYGAGN. This CDR3 contains 13 residues. Here immunoSEQ multiplex PCR was the method, and the copy in TCRdb shows in-frame clones only, minus some. Counted here are about 22,000 clones, roughly three quarters occurring once; the ten biggest clones make up 0.35% to 0.5%. Overall study findings and caveats: Alloreactivity or antigen specificity of tissue TCRs was not determined; some clones might be host cells. Anatomically similar tissues had similar TCR repertoires within each patient.

The receptor's source is a female BALB/c mouse in good health. This strain has MHC haplotype H2-d. The chain carries TRBV13-1 and TRBJ1-1; D not certain. Sequencing used blood. Incomplete CDR3 DNA: TGTGCCAGCAGTGATAGGGCTTACACAGAAGTCTTC. It yields the protein CASSDRAYTEVF. The CDR3 in full is CASSDRAYTEVFF.